The following is a T cell receptor (beta chain) sequence with its context. No antigen is known for it. The sample is drawn from a study of T cell responses to AZD1222 COVID-19 vaccine. Findings and limits, study-wide: Only after the peak T cell response were repertoires sampled. Dominant at 160-218 and 743-854, vaccine-associated CD4 TCRs also spanned spike.

Assay: immunoSEQ multiplex PCR; the TCRdb copy retains only in-frame clones and omits some. Of about 140,000 clones in the sample, 90% to 95% were seen once. The CDR3 has 17 amino acids. V lost 3 bases and J 0 bases, leaving 12 bases between the germline ends. From germline, CDR1 is MNHNS and CDR2 SASEGT. The sequences come from peripheral blood, collected after recovery from COVID-19. The V gene is TRBV6-1, the J gene TRBJ1-6; D unresolved. The receptor was derived from an adult who had recovered from COVID-19. The CDR3 coding sequence is TGTGCCAGCAGTGACGGAAGGAAGAGCTCCTATAATTCACCCCTCCACTTT. It is translated as CASSDGRKSSYNSPLHF.